These 32 T cell receptor beta chains were all obtained from the same sample, sequenced in a study of cytomegalovirus exposure and HLA in healthy donors. The PCR contained 60 Vbeta and 13 Jbeta primers. Method: immunoSEQ multiplex PCR; TCRdb's copy keeps in-frame clones and lacks some. The profile shows about 150,000 clones, 80% of them singletons. Sequencing was done on a sample of PBMCs. Receptor source: a woman in her forties or fifties in good health and CMV-seropositive.

This clone was seen only a few times. The rearrangement links TRBV25-1 to TRBJ2-5; 7 bases align to TRBD1. J was trimmed by 2 bases and V by 4 bases; bases with no gene match: 4. The CDR3 runs to 14 residues. Germline CDR1 and CDR2: MGHDK and SYGVNS. DNA for the CDR3: TGTGCCAGCAGTGGTCCGGGACAGCAAGAGACCCAGTACTTC. Its translation: CASSGPGQQETQYF.

This clone was counted a few times. CDR3 residues: CASSYRGTQYF. CDR3 bases: TGTGCCAGCAGTTACCGGGGGACCCAGTACTTC. The V and J genes are TRBV6-5 and TRBJ2-5, with D tentatively TRBD2 (5 bases). This CDR3 has 11 residues. V lost 2 bases and J 7 bases, leaving 5 bases between the germline ends. Germline V gene lookup returns CDR1 MNHEY and CDR2 SVGAGI.

This clone appeared once. The gene calls are TRBV2 and TRBJ2-7; TRBD2 matches 11 bases. V shed 7 bases and J 3 bases; nucleotides not matched to a gene: 5. The germline gives CDR1 SNHLY, CDR2 FYNNEI. This CDR3 spans 14 amino acids. CDR3 protein: CASISGTSGYEQYF. As DNA, the CDR3 is TGTGCCAGCATCTCCGGGACTAGCGGCTACGAGCAGTACTTC.

The V gene is TRBV7-2, the J gene TRBJ1-1, with D perhaps matching TRBD1 (6 bases). The CDR3 covers 14 residues. Germline V CDR1 and CDR2: SGHTA, FQGNSA. Trimming pared 4 bases from V and 8 bases from J, leaving 17 bases between. The CDR3 reads CASSYQGQATEAFF. CDR3 nucleotide sequence: TGTGCCAGCAGCTATCAGGGGCAAGCAACGGAAGCTTTCTTT.

The chain links TRBV13 to TRBJ2-7; 11 bases are shared with TRBD1. The junction had 6 bases not matched to a gene; V was cut back by 5 bases and J by 6 bases. Per germline, CDR1 PRHDT and CDR2 FYEKMQ (reference sequence). This CDR3 is built from 14 residues. The CDR3 DNA is TGTGCCAGCAGCCCAAGTGGGACAGGGGGCGAGCAGTACTTC. The encoded protein is CASSPSGTGGEQYF.

This clone was seen a single time. This sequence joins TRBV7-2 and TRBJ2-1; no firm D call. V was shortened by 2 bases and J by 6 bases, with 5 bases between the two germline ends. Germline lookup yields CDR1 SGHTA and CDR2 FQGNSA. The CDR3 is made up of 12 amino acids. The CDR3 loop reads CASSLYFNEQFF. The CDR3 nucleotides read TGTGCCAGCAGCTTATATTTCAATGAGCAGTTCTTC.

The gene calls are TRBV19 and TRBJ1-2; D gene unclear. Germline V CDR1 and CDR2: LNHDA, SQIVND (reference sequence). The CDR3 sequence is 14 residues long. The V and J ends lost 3 bases and 4 bases respectively, with 12 bases between them. The CDR3 coding sequence is TGTGCCAGTAGTATCCTCCGCGCTAGCTATGGCTACACCTTC. Translation: CASSILRASYGYTF. Using reference TRBV19 and TRBJ1-2 for the parts outside the CDR3, the full variable domain is DGGITQSPKYLFRKEGQNVTLSCEQNLNHDAMYWYRQDPGQGLRLIYYSQIVNDFQKGDIAEGYSVSREKKESFPLTVTSAQKNPTAFYLCASSILRASYGYTFGSGTRLTVV.

The rearrangement links TRBV7-2 to TRBJ1-5; the D gene is possibly TRBD1 (5 bases). The ends were cut back, 7 bases at V and 2 bases at J, with 15 bases in the middle. In germline, CDR1 is SGHTA, CDR2 FQGNSA. The CDR3 is 15 amino acids. The CDR3 bases are TGTGCCAGCACCTTTCTGGGGGGGGGCAATCAGCCCCAGCATTTT. Translation gives CASTFLGGGNQPQHF.

This rearrangement joins TRBV4-2 to TRBJ2-7; 10 bases are a match to TRBD2. Losses at the gene ends were 3 bases for V and 7 bases for J; bases not matched to a gene: 15. Looked up from germline, CDR1 is LGHNA and CDR2 is YNFKEQ. This CDR3 region has 17 residues. The CDR3 DNA sequence: TGTGCCAGCAGCCAGGCCTGGAGGAGCGGGGGGGCCCGAGAGCAGTACTTC. This translates into CASSQAWRSGGAREQYF.

The rearrangement links TRBV7-9 to TRBJ2-1; maybe TRBD2 (6 bases). The CDR3 is made up of 16 amino acids. CDR1 SEHNR and CDR2 FQNEAQ come from the germline V gene (reference sequence). With 4 bases removed from V and 3 bases from J, the gap between germline ends came to 16 bases. The CDR3 DNA sequence: TGTGCCAGCAGCTCCGGGAGAGAGGGCGGCTACAATGAGCAGTTCTTC. It is translated as CASSSGREGGYNEQFF.

The rearrangement uses TRBV6-1 and TRBJ2-7, with 8 bases identical to TRBD2. From germline, CDR1 is MNHNS and CDR2 SASEGT. With V trimmed by 1 base and J by 6 bases, 20 bases remained unmatched. The CDR3 is made up of 19 amino acids. CDR3 DNA: TGTGCCAGCAGTGAAGACCTTTTTAAAGGGACTAGAGGTACAGCCGAGCAGTACTTC. Amino acids: CASSEDLFKGTRGTAEQYF.

CDR3 sequence: CASSLGTGDGYTF. CDR3 sequence (DNA): TGTGCCAGCAGCCTTGGTACAGGAGATGGCTACACCTTC. This chain links TRBV7-9 with TRBJ1-2; a weak D match, TRBD1 (5 bases). The CDR3 is 13 amino acids. Germline V gene lookup returns CDR1 SEHNR and CDR2 FQNEAQ (reference sequence). V lost 5 bases and J lost 6, with 13 bases in between.

The chain employs TRBV30 and TRBJ2-3; possibly TRBD2 for D (6 bases). Germline CDR1 GTSNPN, CDR2 SVGIG (reference sequence). Trimming removed 0 bases from V and 2 bases from J, with 15 bases in between. The CDR3 totals 16 residues. The CDR3 DNA reads as TGTGCCTGGAGTGTATCGGCGGGGATCAACACAGATACGCAGTATTTT. Translated: CAWSVSAGINTDTQYF. The full variable domain, in which reference TRBV30 and TRBJ2-3 provide the parts outside the CDR3, is SQTIHQWPATLVQPVGSPLSLECTVEGTSNPNLYWYRQAAGRGLQLLFYSVGIGQISSEVPQNLSASRPQDRQFILSSKKLLLSDSGFYLCAWSVSAGINTDTQYFGPGTRLTVL.

This chain connects TRBV9 to TRBJ2-2; no definite D call. V gave up 0 bases and J gave up 4 bases, with 4 bases separating them. The V gene's germline CDR1 is SGDLS and CDR2 YYNGEE. This CDR3 is built from 13 residues. CDR3 sequence reads: CASSVGGTGELFF. CDR3 DNA: TGTGCCAGCAGCGTAGGAGGCACCGGGGAGCTGTTTTTT.

The chain uses TRBV28 and TRBJ2-3, with unresolved D. V lost 5 bases to trimming and J lost 3 bases, with 9 bases between them. Germline V CDR1 and CDR2: MDHEN, SYDVKM. The CDR3 covers 13 residues. CDR3: CASSVAGTDTQYF. For the CDR3, the DNA is TGTGCCAGCAGTGTTGCAGGAACAGATACGCAGTATTTT.

The rearrangement links TRBV27 to TRBJ2-1; TRBD2 matches at 12 bases. The junction had 14 bases not matched to a gene; V was cut back by 5 bases and J by 0 bases. Germline CDR1 and CDR2: MNHEY and SMNVEV (reference sequence). This CDR3 is 20 amino acids long. DNA of the CDR3: TGTGCCAGCAGTCCGGGGGGCCGGCTAGCGGGAGGGCCCTCCTACAATGAGCAGTTCTTC. Protein product: CASSPGGRLAGGPSYNEQFF.

This clone was picked up a small number of times. CDR3 region: CASSPDRGLGDTQYF. The CDR3 coding sequence is TGTGCCAGCAGTCCCGACAGGGGGCTTGGAGATACGCAGTATTTT. The genes are TRBV28 and TRBJ2-3; 10 bases map to TRBD1. V was clipped by 5 bases and J by 5 bases; unmatched bases: 7. This CDR3 is 15 amino acids long. CDR1 is MDHEN, CDR2 SYDVKM, per germline.

V usage is TRBV7-6 and J usage is TRBJ1-3, with a possible D match to TRBD1 (6 bases). The CDR3 is made up of 16 amino acids. V lost 1 base, J lost 0 bases, and 10 bases lay in between. CDR1 and CDR2 from the germline V gene are SGHVS and FNYEAQ. In DNA, the CDR3 is TGTGCCAGCAGCTTAGTTGGGGGCAGCTCTGGAAACACCATATATTTT. It is translated as CASSLVGGSSGNTIYF.

The V gene is TRBV7-3, the J gene TRBJ1-1; D remains unclear. The CDR3 has 14 amino acids. The V and J ends lost 3 bases and 3 bases respectively, with 11 bases between them. The germline gives CDR1 SGHTA, CDR2 FQGTGA. The CDR3 DNA reads TGTGCCAGCAGCTTCGCGGGGTCGGACACTGAAGCTTTCTTT. Its protein product is CASSFAGSDTEAFF.

The sample holds a few counts of this clone. This chain uses TRBV19 with TRBJ1-1, with a weak D call TRBD1 (5 bases). Germline V gene lookup returns CDR1 LNHDA and CDR2 SQIVND (reference sequence). Deletions cut 4 bases from V and 0 bases from J, with 9 bases between. The CDR3 length is 14 residues. Written as DNA, the CDR3 is TGTGCCAGTAGTAGACAGACCATGAACACTGAAGCTTTCTTT. As protein: CASSRQTMNTEAFF.

This clone was picked up a small number of times. V and J are TRBV19 and TRBJ1-2; D gene uncertain. Germline V gives CDR1 LNHDA, CDR2 SQIVND (reference sequence). The CDR3 length is 13 residues. V lost 4 bases, J lost 8 bases, and 14 bases lay in between. The CDR3 loop reads CASSTNSVGGYTF. The CDR3 region has the DNA TGTGCCAGTAGTACAAACAGTGTTGGAGGCTACACCTTC.

This clone has just a few counts. The gene calls are TRBV6-6 and TRBJ2-1; TRBD2 is a possible D gene (6 bases). Germline CDR1 is MNHNY and CDR2 is SVGAGI (reference sequence). The CDR3 covers 14 residues. Trimming removed 5 bases at V and 10 bases at J, with 18 bases between. The CDR3 bases are TGTGCCAGCAGTCTGACTAGTAGGGGCGGGGAGCAGTTCTTC. It encodes CASSLTSRGGEQFF.

The genes are TRBV5-6 and TRBJ1-2; D is perhaps TRBD1 (6 bases). Germline loops: CDR1 SGHDT, CDR2 YYEEEE. V was shortened by 4 bases and J by 0 bases, with 7 bases between the two germline ends. The CDR3 spans 13 residues. The CDR3 DNA follows: TGTGCCAGCAGCCAGGGGACTAACTATGGCTACACCTTC. It is translated as CASSQGTNYGYTF.

The chain uses TRBV18 and TRBJ2-3; no firm D call. The CDR3 covers 15 residues. CDR1 KGHSH and CDR2 LQKENI come from the germline V gene. The germline V and J ends were trimmed by 0 bases and 0 bases, with 7 bases remaining between them. CDR3 loop: CASSPPVQSTDTQYF. The CDR3 nucleotides read TGTGCCAGCTCACCACCGGTACAGAGCACAGATACGCAGTATTTT.

This rearrangement joins TRBV5-8 to TRBJ1-5, with D perhaps TRBD1 (6 bases). Germline V gives CDR1 SGHTS, CDR2 YDEGEE. This CDR3 region has 15 residues. The V and J ends lost 0 bases and 4 bases respectively, with 11 bases between them. In DNA, the CDR3 is TGTGCCAGCAGCTTGGGACAGGATCCTAATCAGCCCCAGCATTTT. It translates to CASSLGQDPNQPQHF.

The rearrangement joins TRBV5-1 to TRBJ2-3; 10 positions agree with TRBD2. J lost 0 bases, V lost 2 bases, and 9 bases had no gene match. This CDR3 region has 18 residues. In germline, CDR1 is SGHRS, CDR2 YFSETQ. CDR3 amino acids: CASSFKTSGSRSTDTQYF. The CDR3 bases are TGCGCCAGCAGCTTTAAGACTAGCGGGTCCCGTAGCACAGATACGCAGTATTTT.

V is TRBV9 and J is TRBJ1-6; D might be TRBD1 (6 bases). V lost 3 bases to trimming and J lost 10 bases, with 14 bases between them. Germline CDR1 reads SGDLS; CDR2 reads YYNGEE. This CDR3 is 14 amino acids long. CDR3 protein: CASSARQENSPLHF. Written as DNA, the CDR3 is TGTGCCAGCAGCGCGAGACAGGAGAACTCACCCCTCCACTTT. The variable domain in full, with the rest retrieved from reference TRBV9 and TRBJ1-6, is DSGVTQTPKHLITATGQRVTLRCSPRSGDLSVYWYQQSLDQGLQFLIQYYNGEERAKGNILERFSAQQFPDLHSELNLSSLELGDSALYFCASSARQENSPLHFGNGTRLTVT.

Points on this clone: Other DNA sequences in the sample encode the same CDR3. This chain links TRBV7-9 with TRBJ1-1; D might be TRBD1 (5 bases). V lost 1 base to trimming and J lost 5 bases, with 8 bases between them. The CDR3 has 13 residues. CDR1 and CDR2 (germline): SEHNR, FQNEAQ (reference sequence). CDR3 protein: CASSLGGDTEAFF. CDR3 bases: TGTGCCAGCAGCTTAGGGGGCGATACTGAAGCTTTCTTT.

The count of this clone is one. The V gene is TRBV28, the J gene TRBJ1-1; TRBD1 matches at 8 bases. The CDR3 spans 15 residues. Unmatched junction bases numbered 6, after V lost 5 bases and J lost 1 base. Germline CDR1 MDHEN, CDR2 SYDVKM. CDR3 loop: CASSPPGTGNTEAFF. For the CDR3, the DNA is TGTGCCAGCAGTCCTCCCGGGACAGGGAACACTGAAGCTTTCTTT.

The genes are TRBV28 and TRBJ1-3, with 8 nucleotides matching TRBD1. Trimming cost V 6 bases and J 4 bases; bases outside gene matches: 11. The germline V gene encodes CDR1 MDHEN and CDR2 SYDVKM. The CDR3 contains 16 residues. CDR3 nucleotides: TGTGCCAGCAGAGGAAGGACAGGGCGGCGAGGAAACACCATATATTTT. Protein sequence: CASRGRTGRRGNTIYF. Full variable domain (missing parts from reference TRBV28 and TRBJ1-3): DVKVTQSSRYLVKRTGEKVFLECVQDMDHENMFWYRQDPGLGLRLIYFSYDVKMKEKGDIPEGYSVSREKKERFSLILESASTNQTSMYLCASRGRTGRRGNTIYFGEGSWLTVV.

V and J are TRBV18 and TRBJ2-1, with 8 bases fitting TRBD2. CDR1 is KGHSH, CDR2 LQKENI, per germline. The CDR3 consists of 15 residues. The J segment lost 8 bases and the V segment lost 1 base, leaving 7 bases of the junction unmatched. The CDR3 loop is CASSPRLGGGYEQFF. DNA of the CDR3: TGTGCCAGCTCACCACGACTCGGCGGGGGGTATGAGCAGTTCTTC.

The chain recombines TRBV6-5 with TRBJ1-3; TRBD1 is a possible D gene (6 bases). The length of the CDR3 is 11 residues. The germline gives CDR1 MNHEY, CDR2 SVGAGI. V was shortened by 7 bases and J by 8 bases, with 9 bases between the two germline ends. The CDR3 sequence: CASIRQDTIYF. The CDR3 nucleotides are TGTGCCAGCATAAGACAGGACACCATATATTTT.